This TCR beta chain comes out of a study of human CD8 memory T cell subsets (dated by TCRdb to 2018 to 2020). The study in broad terms: The clonal relationships among stem-like (TSTEM), progenitor exhausted-like (TPEX) and effector memory CD8+ T cell subsets were assessed by comparing the TCRbeta repertoires of these subsets. Roughly 6 donors each provided TSTEM, TPEX and effector memory subsets, from which TCRbeta repertoires were obtained.

A Human TCR Profiling Kit was used to prepare UMI-labeled 5' RACE TCRbeta libraries. Every TCRbeta library was prepared in parallel, with the same number of PCR cycles used for all of the libraries. Regarding the original processing steps: The number of functional CDR3beta clonotypes in each TCRbeta library ranged from roughly 3,000 to 20,000. MIGEC 1.2.9 handled UMI extraction and consensus assembly, with a minimum of three reads required per UMI. MiXCR 3.0.3 was used to extract the in-frame CDR3beta repertoires. Each sample was downsampled to 42,000 randomly selected UMIs before diversity metrics were computed in VDJtools 1.2.1. For the top 3,000 clones of each sample pair, the repertoire overlap metrics D, R and F2 were calculated in VDJtools. TCRdb reprocessed the reads, reporting each CDR3 protein sequence once and no DNA. The V and J calls, along with clone size, are taken from TCRdb and not from the paper's own processing. Per the sample table, the count is 5,000 to 6,500 distinct CDR3 sequences. The top ten clonotypes cover about 38% of the sample.

Density gradient separation was used to isolate peripheral blood mononuclear cells from healthy donor buffy coats. The study enriched total CD8+ T cells through negative magnetic separation using EasySep or MojoSort CD8+ T cell isolation kits. For each subset, total RNA was extracted using an RNeasy Mini Kit from duplicate vials of some 150,000 sorted CD8+ T cells. The PBMCs were used either fresh or after being cryopreserved in fetal bovine serum with approximately 9.5% DMSO. Fluorescence-activated cell sorting on a FACSAria III was used to sort the CD8+ T cell subsets to purity. Its count unrecorded, this clonotype is medium-sized (0.01 to 0.1%) by frequency. Its antigen is currently not known. Overall study results and their limits: Only TCRbeta chains were sequenced, and the repertoire comparisons were based on roughly 6 donors and tested using paired t-tests with Bonferroni correction. Although both stem-like subsets shared clonotypes with effector memory cells, the overlap between TSTEM and TPEX repertoires was minimal, suggesting distinct antigen spectra for the TSTEM and TPEX subsets. Based on Chao1 estimates, TSTEM subsets appeared to have greater repertoire diversity than TPEX subsets, which may reflect a broader range of specificities. TSTEM and TPEX subsets showed similarly high normalized Shannon-Wiener diversity, whereas effector memory subsets were comparatively less diverse.

From cysteine to phenylalanine, the CDR3 is 16 amino acids long. DNA was not recorded. Sequences MGHRA (CDR1) and YSYEKL (CDR2) are obtained from the germline V gene. The sequenced material came from CD8+ T cells from PBMCs. The sequence came from a human donor in good health. The chain uses TRBV4-1 and TRBJ2-7; TCRdb outputs TRBD1, but without DNA this stays unchecked. This receptor has the CDR3 CASSAGGGTGAYEQYF.